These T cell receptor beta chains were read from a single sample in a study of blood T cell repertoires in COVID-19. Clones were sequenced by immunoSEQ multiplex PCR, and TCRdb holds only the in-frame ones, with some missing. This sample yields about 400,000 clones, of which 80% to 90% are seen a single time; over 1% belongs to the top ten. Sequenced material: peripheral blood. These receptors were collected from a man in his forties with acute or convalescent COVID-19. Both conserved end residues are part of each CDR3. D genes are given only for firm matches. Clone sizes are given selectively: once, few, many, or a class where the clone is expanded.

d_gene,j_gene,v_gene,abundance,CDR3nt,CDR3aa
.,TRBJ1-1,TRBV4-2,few,TGTGCCAGCAGCCCGACAGAGAACACTGAAGCTTTCTTT,CASSPTENTEAFF
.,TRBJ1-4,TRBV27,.,TGTGCCAGCAGTTATAGCGGGAATGAAAAACTGTTTTTT,CASSYSGNEKLFF
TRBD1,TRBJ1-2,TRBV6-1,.,TGTGCCAGCAGTGGGACAGGGGACCTCTCCGCCTATGGCTACACCTTC,CASSGTGDLSAYGYTF
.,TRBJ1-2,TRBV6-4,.,TGTGCCAGCAGTGAAGACGGGACTAACTATGGCTACACCTTC,CASSEDGTNYGYTF
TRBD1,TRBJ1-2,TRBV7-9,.,TGTGCCAGCAGCCTAGGGTCTCCCGGGACAGGGGAAGGCTACACCTTC,CASSLGSPGTGEGYTF
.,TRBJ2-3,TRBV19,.,TGTGCCAGTAGTATATCGGGGATATACACAGATACGCAGTATTTT,CASSISGIYTDTQYF
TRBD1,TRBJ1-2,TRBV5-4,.,TGTGCCAGCAGCCCAAGACAGGGGATGTATGGCTACACCTTC,CASSPRQGMYGYTF
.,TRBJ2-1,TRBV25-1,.,TGTGCCAGCAGTGCCGACTTAAACCTCTACAATGAGCAGTTCTTC,CASSADLNLYNEQFF
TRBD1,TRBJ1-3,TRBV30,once,TGTGCCTGGGCGGAGGGGACAGTGGGAAACACCATATATTTT,CAWAEGTVGNTIYF
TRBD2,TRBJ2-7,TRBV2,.,TGTGTCAGCAGTGAAGGCCTAGCGGGAGGCTACGAGCAGTACTTC,CVSSEGLAGGYEQYF
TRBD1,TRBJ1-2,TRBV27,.,TGTGCCAGCAGAAGAGGACAGGGTGTTGTGGGCTACACCTTC,CASRRGQGVVGYTF
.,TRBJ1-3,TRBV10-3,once,TGTGCCATCCTAGGCCCAAGCTCTGGAAACACCATATATTTT,CAILGPSSGNTIYF
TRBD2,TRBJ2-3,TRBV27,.,TGTGCCAGCAGTTTATTGGGACTAGCGGGAGAGGGTGGAGATACGCAGTATTTT,CASSLLGLAGEGGDTQYF
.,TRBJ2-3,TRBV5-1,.,TGCGCCAGCAGCCCGGACAGCCGCACAGATACGCAGTATTTT,CASSPDSRTDTQYF
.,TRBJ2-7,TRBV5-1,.,TGCGCCAGCAGCTTGGGACAGGAGGCTGGCGAGCAGTACTTC,CASSLGQEAGEQYF
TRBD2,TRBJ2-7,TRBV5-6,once,TGTGCCAGCAGTATTATCTGGGGGGGTAGCGGGACTTCCTACGAGCAGTACTTC,CASSIIWGGSGTSYEQYF
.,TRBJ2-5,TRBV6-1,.,TGTGCCAGCAGTGAACTCCATAGACAAGAGACCCAGTACTTC,CASSELHRQETQYF
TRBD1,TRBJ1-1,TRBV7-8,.,TGTGCCAGCAGCTTAGAAGGGACAGGGGTCTTTAACACTGAAGCTTTCTTT,CASSLEGTGVFNTEAFF
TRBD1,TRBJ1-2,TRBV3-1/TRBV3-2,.,TGTGCCAGCAGCCAAGCGCAGGGGGCAGGAAACTATGGCTACACCTTC,CASSQAQGAGNYGYTF
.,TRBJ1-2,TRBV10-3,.,TGTGCCATCAGTGAGTCGATGACTCTTGACTACACCTTC,CAISESMTLDYTF
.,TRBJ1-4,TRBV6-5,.,TGTGCCAGCAGGGCGGGCTTTCATGAAAAACTGTTTTTT,CASRAGFHEKLFF
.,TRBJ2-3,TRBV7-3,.,TGTGCCAGCAGCTTAGTGCAGGGCGACACAGATACGCAGTATTTT,CASSLVQGDTDTQYF
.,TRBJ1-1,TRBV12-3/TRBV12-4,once,TGTGCCAGCAGTTTAATCGCAACAGAAGCTTTCTTT,CASSLIATEAFF
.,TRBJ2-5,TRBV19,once,TGTGCCAGTAGTCGACAGACGCAAGAGACCCAGTACTTC,CASSRQTQETQYF
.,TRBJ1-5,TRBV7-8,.,TGTGCCAGCAGCCCCGACCTTACAGGTTTCAACCAGCCCCAGCATTTT,CASSPDLTGFNQPQHF
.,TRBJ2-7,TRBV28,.,TGTGCCAGCAGTCAGACAGTAGGCCTGGTCGAGCAGTACTTC,CASSQTVGLVEQYF
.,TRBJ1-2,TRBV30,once,TGTGCCTGGATGACCGGGGCGGGGGGTGGCTACACCTTC,CAWMTGAGGGYTF
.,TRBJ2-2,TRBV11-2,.,TGTGCCAGCAGCTTAGTGAGAGGTACCGGGGAGCTGTTTTTT,CASSLVRGTGELFF
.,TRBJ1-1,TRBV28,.,TGTGCCAGCAGACTGTCAACTGATTATAAAGCTTTCTTT,CASRLSTDYKAFF